The present T cell receptor beta chain was sequenced within a study of blood T cell repertoires in COVID-19. Study context: Acute-phase and convalescent COVID-19 samples originated in the United States, Italy and Spain. T cells, B-cell-depleted T cells, or PBMCs provided the cDNA or gDNA that served as material.

The CDR3 is made up of 15 amino acids. Germline CDR1 reads MNHEY; CDR2 reads SMNVEV (reference sequence). Trimming pared 2 bases from V and 0 bases from J, leaving 10 bases between. Methods used by the authors: Amplification with reference gene primers provided the estimates of nucleated cell counts. Profiled with immunoSEQ multiplex PCR; TCRdb holds only in-frame clones, not every one. V and J calls and clone size are those listed in that table; D and trimming were worked out from the DNA. The sample consists of about 230,000 clones, 86% of them appearing once. Those enrolled in Seattle joined during active infection and were followed longitudinally afterward.

The sequenced sample was peripheral blood. The gene calls are TRBV27 and TRBJ2-5; perhaps TRBD2 as D (6 bases). The clonotype was recovered from a man aged 50 or older with COVID-19, enrolled during active disease. CDR3 in DNA: TGTGCCAGCAGTTTAGGGGGGTTGGACCAAGAGACCCAGTACTTC. It encodes CASSLGGLDQETQYF.